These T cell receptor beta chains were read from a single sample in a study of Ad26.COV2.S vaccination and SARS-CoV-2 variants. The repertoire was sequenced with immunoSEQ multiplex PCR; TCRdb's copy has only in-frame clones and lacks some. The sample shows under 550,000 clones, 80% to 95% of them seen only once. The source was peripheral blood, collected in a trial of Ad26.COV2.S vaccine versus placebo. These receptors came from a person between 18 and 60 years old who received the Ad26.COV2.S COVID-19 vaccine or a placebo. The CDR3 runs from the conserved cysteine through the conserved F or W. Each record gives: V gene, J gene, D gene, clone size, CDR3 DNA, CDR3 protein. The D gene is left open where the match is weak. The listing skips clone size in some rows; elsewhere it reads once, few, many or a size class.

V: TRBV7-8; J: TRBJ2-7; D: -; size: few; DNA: TGTGCCAGCAGCAAAACCCGGGACCTCAACGAGCAGTACTTC; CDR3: CASSKTRDLNEQYF
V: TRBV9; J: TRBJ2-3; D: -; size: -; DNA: TGTGCCAGCAGCGTAGGTGTCACTGGCACAGATACGCAGTATTTT; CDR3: CASSVGVTGTDTQYF
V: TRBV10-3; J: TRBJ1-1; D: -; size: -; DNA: TGTGCCATCAGTGAGTACGGAACTGAAGCTTTCTTT; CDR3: CAISEYGTEAFF
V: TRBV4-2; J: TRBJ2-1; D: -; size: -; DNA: TGTGCCAGCAGCCGCAGGGGGGGACGAGTTGACGATGAGCAGTTCTTC; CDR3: CASSRRGGRVDDEQFF
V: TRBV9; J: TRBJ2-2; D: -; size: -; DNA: TGTGCCAGCAGCGTTACAGGTAGTTCGAACACCGGGGAGCTGTTTTTT; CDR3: CASSVTGSSNTGELFF
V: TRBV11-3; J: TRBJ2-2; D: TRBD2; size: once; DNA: TGTGCCAGCAGCTTAGGTCTAGCGGGAGGCGTTGGGGAGCTGTTTTTT; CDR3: CASSLGLAGGVGELFF
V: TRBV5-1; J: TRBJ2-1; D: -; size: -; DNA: TGCGCCAGCAACCCGACCGTCGGGCAGCAAACCTACAATGAGCAGTTCTTC; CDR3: CASNPTVGQQTYNEQFF
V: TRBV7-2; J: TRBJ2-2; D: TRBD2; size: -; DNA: TGTGCCAGCAGTCTTGCGGGGACTAGCGGGATCGGGGAGCTGTTTTTT; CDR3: CASSLAGTSGIGELFF
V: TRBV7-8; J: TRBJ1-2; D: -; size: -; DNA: TGTGCCAGCAGCTATTCGGCGGATGGCTACACCTTC; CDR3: CASSYSADGYTF
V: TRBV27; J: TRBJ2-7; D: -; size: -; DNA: TGTGCCAGCAGTTTAAACGGCTACGAGCAGTACTTC; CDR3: CASSLNGYEQYF
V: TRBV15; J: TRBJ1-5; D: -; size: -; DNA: TGTGCCACCAGTACGTCCATTGACGGACTTAATCAGCCCCAGCATTTT; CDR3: CATSTSIDGLNQPQHF
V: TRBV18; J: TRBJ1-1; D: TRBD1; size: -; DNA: TGTGCCAGCTCACCATTCGACAGGGACACTGAAGCTTTCTTT; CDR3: CASSPFDRDTEAFF
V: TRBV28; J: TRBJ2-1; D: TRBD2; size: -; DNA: TGTGCCAGCAGTCTAGCGGGAGTCCCTTACAATGAGCAGTTCTTC; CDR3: CASSLAGVPYNEQFF
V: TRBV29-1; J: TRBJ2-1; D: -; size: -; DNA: TGCAGCGTCCGGACGGACTCCTACAATGAGCAGTTCTTC; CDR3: CSVRTDSYNEQFF
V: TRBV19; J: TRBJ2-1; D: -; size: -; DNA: TGTGCCAGTAGCCATACTAGGGGGGGGGATGAGCAGTTCTTC; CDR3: CASSHTRGGDEQFF
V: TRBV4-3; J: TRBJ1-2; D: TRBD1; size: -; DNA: TGCGCCAGCAGCCAAGATGGGGAGAGGGGGCCGGGTGGCTACACCTTC; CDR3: CASSQDGERGPGGYTF
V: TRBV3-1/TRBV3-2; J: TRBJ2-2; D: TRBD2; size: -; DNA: TGTGCCAGCAGCCGAGGACTAGCGGACACCGGGGAGCTGTTTTTT; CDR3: CASSRGLADTGELFF
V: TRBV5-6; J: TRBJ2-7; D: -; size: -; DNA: TGTGCCAGCAGCTGGGGTCGCAGCCTCTACGAGCAGTACTTC; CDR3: CASSWGRSLYEQYF
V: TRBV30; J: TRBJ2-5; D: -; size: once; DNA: TGTGCCTGGAGTCCCGTGTCCTTTCGGGAGACCCAGTACTTC; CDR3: CAWSPVSFRETQYF
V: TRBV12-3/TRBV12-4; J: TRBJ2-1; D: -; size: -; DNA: TGTGCCAGCAGTTTCTCCAATGAGCAGTTCTTC; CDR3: CASSFSNEQFF
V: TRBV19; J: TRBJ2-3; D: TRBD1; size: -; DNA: TGTGCCAGTAGTATAGATGGGGGACAGGGAAGAAGAGATACGCAGTATTTT; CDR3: CASSIDGGQGRRDTQYF
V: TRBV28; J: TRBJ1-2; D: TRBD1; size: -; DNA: TGTGCCAGCAGTTTTATACAGGGGGCGCTTGGCTACACCTTC; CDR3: CASSFIQGALGYTF
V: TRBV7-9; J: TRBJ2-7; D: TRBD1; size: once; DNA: TGTGCCAGCGCCGGGACAGGGGACTCCTACGAGCAGTACTTC; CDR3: CASAGTGDSYEQYF
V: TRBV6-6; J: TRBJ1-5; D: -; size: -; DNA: TGTGCCAGCAGGGGGCCGGGTGGGTTTAGCAATCAGCCCCAGCATTTT; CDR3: CASRGPGGFSNQPQHF
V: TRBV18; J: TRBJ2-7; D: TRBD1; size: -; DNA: TGTGCCAGCTCACGGCGGACAGGGGAAGAGCAGTACTTC; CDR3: CASSRRTGEEQYF
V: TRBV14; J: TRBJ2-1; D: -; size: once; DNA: TGTGCCAGCAGCCATAGCAATGAGCAGTTCTTC; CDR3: CASSHSNEQFF
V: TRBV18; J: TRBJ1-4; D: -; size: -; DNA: TGTGCCAGCTCCCCCGGGAACCAGGGTGAAAAACTGTTTTTT; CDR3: CASSPGNQGEKLFF
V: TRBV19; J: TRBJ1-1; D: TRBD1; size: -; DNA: TGTGCCAGTAGGGACAGGGGTTGGAACACTGAAGCTTTCTTT; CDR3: CASRDRGWNTEAFF
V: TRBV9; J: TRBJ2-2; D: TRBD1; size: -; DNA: TGTGCCAGCAGCTCCCGGACAGGGGTCACCGGGGAGCTGTTTTTT; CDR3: CASSSRTGVTGELFF
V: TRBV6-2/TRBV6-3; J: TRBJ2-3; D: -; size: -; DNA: TGTGCCAGCAGTTACCCGGATAGCACAGATACGCAGTATTTT; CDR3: CASSYPDSTDTQYF
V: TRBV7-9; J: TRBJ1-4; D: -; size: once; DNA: TGTGCCAGCAGCTTATCGGGAAAACTGTTTTTT; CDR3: CASSLSGKLFF
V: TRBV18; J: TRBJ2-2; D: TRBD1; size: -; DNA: TGTGCCAGCTCACTGAGGACAGGGTCGAACACCGGGGAGCTGTTTTTT; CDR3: CASSLRTGSNTGELFF
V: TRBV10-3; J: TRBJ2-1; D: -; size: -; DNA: TGTGCCATCAGTGACCAGTTTGAGCAGTTCTTC; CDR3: CAISDQFEQFF
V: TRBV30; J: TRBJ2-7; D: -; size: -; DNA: TGTGCCTGGACCCGACGAGGCCCCGAAGAGGGCCAGTACTTC; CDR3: CAWTRRGPEEGQYF
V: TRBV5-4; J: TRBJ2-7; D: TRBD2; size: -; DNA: TGTGCCAGCAGCGCTGGGACTAGCGGGAGTGGTGAGCAGTACTTC; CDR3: CASSAGTSGSGEQYF
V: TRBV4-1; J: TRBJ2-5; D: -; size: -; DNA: TGCGCCAGCAGCCAATCTCCGGGTCACAAGGGGGAGACCCAGTACTTC; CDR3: CASSQSPGHKGETQYF